One and the same sample provided the 17 T cell receptor beta chains below, sequenced in a study of shared clonotypes between healthy human individuals (dated by TCRdb to the early 2020s). To prepare the library, the immunoSEQ multiplex PCR assay was applied. TCRdb's version of the immuneACCESS table is confined to in-frame rearrangements and falls short of the full clone set. An unresolved V gene accounts for under half of the shortfall where checked; the remainder is of unknown origin. For this sample the table gives 470,000 or so clones, of which 60% to 80% were detected only once. The top ten constitute 12% of the sample. The specimen sequenced was PBMCs. The receptors were gathered from a woman in her thirties or forties in good health. Some clones in this sample may be carry-over from other donors' samples.

The sample holds a few counts of this clone. The chain combines TRBV5-4 with TRBJ1-2; unclear D gene. V dropped 4 bases and J dropped 8 bases, with 21 bases sitting between them. The CDR3 is made up of 15 amino acids. Germline CDR1 and CDR2: SGHNT and YYREEE (reference sequence). CDR3 sequence: CASSTEQLLPTGYTF. In nucleotides, the CDR3 is TGTGCCAGCAGCACCGAACAACTACTCCCGACGGGCTACACCTTC.

CDR3 loop: CASSDLAANTGELFF. Written as DNA, the CDR3 is TGTGCCAGCAGTGATTTAGCGGCGAACACCGGGGAGCTGTTTTTT. V usage is TRBV6-4 and J usage is TRBJ2-2, with D perhaps matching TRBD2 (6 bases). Germline loops: CDR1 MRHNA, CDR2 SNTAGT. The V and J ends lost 3 bases and 0 bases respectively, with 8 bases between them. The CDR3 length is 15 residues.

This chain connects TRBV2 to TRBJ2-6, with D possibly matching TRBD1 (6 bases). This CDR3 comprises 15 residues. The germline V gene has CDR1 SNHLY and CDR2 FYNNEI. Trimming removed 10 bases at V and 0 bases at J, with 13 bases between. CDR3 sequence: CATNTGSSGANVLTF. The CDR3 DNA is TGTGCCACTAATACAGGGAGCTCTGGGGCCAACGTCCTGACTTTC.

To note about this clone: This could be a read error, since a much larger clone is one nucleotide away. The chain employs TRBV29-1 and TRBJ1-2, with a possible D match to TRBD1 (5 bases). The CDR3 totals 15 residues. Trimming shortened V by 4 bases and J by 0 bases, and 15 bases separated the two germline ends. From germline, CDR1 is SQVTM and CDR2 ANQGSEA. CDR3 DNA sequence: TGCAGCGTTGCTGGGGCGGGCGCAGCTAACTATGGCTACACCTTC. It is translated as CSVAGAGAANYGYTF.

The chain carries TRBV27 and TRBJ2-7, with 10 nucleotides matching TRBD2. CDR1 MNHEY and CDR2 SMNVEV come from the germline V gene (reference sequence). CDR3 length: 15 amino acids. The ends lost 6 bases at V and 5 bases at J; junction bases unmatched: 10. The CDR3 region is CASRTAGTSAHEQYF. CDR3 nucleotide sequence: TGTGCCAGCAGGACTGCCGGGACTAGCGCACACGAGCAGTACTTC.

This chain connects TRBV28 to TRBJ2-5; the match to TRBD2 covers 10 bases. In germline, CDR1 is MDHEN, CDR2 SYDVKM. With V trimmed by 3 bases and J by 7 bases, 11 bases remained unmatched. CDR3 length: 16 residues. CDR3 protein: CASSFLAGAPRGTQYF. DNA for the CDR3: TGTGCCAGCAGTTTTCTAGCGGGAGCACCCCGGGGGACCCAGTACTTC.

The chain employs TRBV7-6 and TRBJ2-5, with TRBD2 matching over 8 bases. The trim removed 0 bases at V and 5 bases at J, leaving 8 bases unmatched. The CDR3 spans 16 residues. Germline-derived CDR1 and CDR2 are SGHVS and FNYEAQ. The DNA for the CDR3 is TGTGCCAGCAGCTTAGCGCGGGAGGCTCCGGGGGAGACCCAGTACTTC. This gives the protein CASSLAREAPGETQYF.

The chain carries TRBV5-1 and TRBJ2-4, with D perhaps matching TRBD1 (5 bases). Trimming stripped 4 bases from V and 3 bases from J, with 11 bases between. The germline V gene has CDR1 SGHRS and CDR2 YFSETQ. This CDR3 spans 14 amino acids. The CDR3 loop is CASSPQGDKNIQYF. CDR3 bases: TGCGCCAGCAGCCCCCAGGGTGACAAAAACATTCAGTACTTC.

The chain has TRBV29-1 and TRBJ2-7; possible D gene TRBD1, 6 bases. V lost 3 bases and J 2 bases, leaving 11 bases between the germline ends. Germline V lookup: CDR1 SQVTM, CDR2 ANQGSEA. The CDR3 covers 13 residues. The CDR3 region is CSVDVGDTYEQYF. For the CDR3, the DNA is TGCAGCGTTGACGTGGGGGACACCTACGAGCAGTACTTC.

This chain uses TRBV6-6 with TRBJ2-2; TRBD2 aligns across 10 bases. The CDR3 extends over 15 amino acids. CDR1 and CDR2 (germline): MNHNY, SVGAGI (reference sequence). V lost 6 bases, J lost 0 bases, and 1 base stayed unmatched. The CDR3 DNA follows: TGTGCCAGCAGGGGACTAGCGACGAACACCGGGGAGCTGTTTTTT. It yields the protein CASRGLATNTGELFF.

This chain links TRBV14 with TRBJ2-5; D may be TRBD1 or TRBD2 (6 bases each). This CDR3 has 15 residues. The germline V and J ends were trimmed by 4 bases and 5 bases, with 17 bases remaining between them. The V gene's germline CDR1 is SGHDN and CDR2 FVKESK. The DNA for the CDR3 is TGTGCCAGCAGCCTCTACGGGGGCCCAACGGAGACCCAGTACTTC. It specifies CASSLYGGPTETQYF.

This rearrangement joins TRBV11-2 to TRBJ2-5; TRBD2 agrees at 8 bases. This CDR3 is built from 17 residues. The trim removed 1 base at V and 5 bases at J, leaving 12 bases unmatched. Germline assignment: CDR1 SGHAT and CDR2 FQNNGV. The CDR3 sequence: CASSLGVGTSAGETQYF. The DNA of the CDR3 is TGTGCCAGCAGCTTAGGTGTAGGGACTAGTGCCGGGGAGACCCAGTACTTC.

V and J are TRBV7-2 and TRBJ2-4, with TRBD1 matching over 8 bases. CDR1 is SGHTA and CDR2 is FQGNSA in the germline V gene. The CDR3 is 14 amino acids. After removal of 5 bases from V and 9 bases from J, the junction contained 9 bases not matched to a gene. This CDR3 is CASSTRQGTSIQYF. The CDR3 DNA follows: TGTGCCAGCAGCACAAGACAGGGGACGAGCATTCAGTACTTC.

J is TRBJ2-1 and V is TRBV27; weak D call: TRBD2 (5 bases). Germline values: CDR1 MNHEY, CDR2 SMNVEV (reference sequence). The CDR3 sequence is 15 residues long. Trimming shortened V by 5 bases and J by 8 bases, and 19 bases separated the two germline ends. The CDR3 loop reads CASSPFGLSTDEQFF. DNA for the CDR3: TGTGCCAGCAGTCCCTTCGGACTCAGCACGGATGAGCAGTTCTTC.

As for this clone: A far larger clone is just one base off, so this is likely a read error. The chain employs TRBV29-1 and TRBJ2-7, with D unclear. CDR3 size: 12 residues. Germline V gives CDR1 SQVTM, CDR2 ANQGSEA. In DNA, the CDR3 is TGCAGCGTTGGGAGTGGTGGGCACGAGCTGTACTTC. Translation gives CSVGSGGHELYF.

The rearrangement uses TRBV11-2 and TRBJ2-7; no reliable D call. CDR3 length: 15 residues. Germline CDR1 SGHAT, CDR2 FQNNGV. Trimming shortened V by 1 base and J by 6 bases, and 16 bases separated the two germline ends. The CDR3 nucleotides read TGTGCCAGCAGCTTAGTGGTCCTGGCGTGGTCCGAGCAGTACTTC. It translates to CASSLVVLAWSEQYF.

The chain employs TRBV19 and TRBJ2-7, with 8 bases that match TRBD2. Germline trimming cut 7 bases from V and 0 bases from J; bases unmatched to any gene: 11. The length of the CDR3 is 16 residues. Germline CDR1 is LNHDA and CDR2 is SQIVND (reference sequence). CDR3 nucleotides: TGTGCCAGTACACCGGAGGGGGGACTAGACTCCTACGAGCAGTACTTC. Its protein is CASTPEGGLDSYEQYF. The variable domain in full, completed from reference TRBV19 and TRBJ2-7, reads DGGITQSPKYLFRKEGQNVTLSCEQNLNHDAMYWYRQDPGQGLRLIYYSQIVNDFQKGDIAEGYSVSREKKESFPLTVTSAQKNPTAFYLCASTPEGGLDSYEQYFGPGTRLTVT.